Following are 15 T cell receptor beta chains from one sample sequenced in a study of Ad26.COV2.S vaccination and SARS-CoV-2 variants. Here immunoSEQ multiplex PCR was the method, and the copy in TCRdb shows in-frame clones only, minus some. The profile shows 300,000 to 400,000 clones, around 90% of them singletons. Treatment defined: some 20 received Ad26.COV2.S at low or high dose, single or two shots; several received placebo; per-sample allocation not given. Specimen acquisition occurred on day 63 following the initial vaccine or placebo injection. Source: peripheral blood, taken in a trial of Ad26.COV2.S vaccine versus placebo. These receptors were collected from a person aged 18 to 59 who received the Ad26.COV2.S COVID-19 vaccine or a placebo.

This rearrangement joins TRBV6-2 or TRBV6-3 to TRBJ1-5; no firm D call. Trimming left V 6 bases short and J 0 bases short, with 18 bases between. Germline V gives CDR1 MNHEY, CDR2 SVGEGT. The CDR3 contains 17 residues. In nucleotides, the CDR3 is TGTGCCAGCAGCGGATCAACCGCCCTTGTTAGCAATCAGCCCCAGCATTTT. It is translated as CASSGSTALVSNQPQHF.

The gene calls are TRBV27 and TRBJ2-1; no clear D gene. The CDR3 runs 16 residues. Germline values: CDR1 MNHEY, CDR2 SMNVEV (reference sequence). V gave up 4 bases and J gave up 0 bases, with 13 bases separating them. As DNA, the CDR3 is TGTGCCAGCAGTTCCTCACAATCGGACTCCTACAATGAGCAGTTCTTC. Protein: CASSSSQSDSYNEQFF.

CDR3: CATIIGRDSYNEQFF. The CDR3 DNA reads as TGTGCCACCATTATCGGGCGGGACTCCTACAATGAGCAGTTCTTC. J is TRBJ2-1 and V is TRBV6-6, with a weak D call TRBD2 (6 bases). Germline V gene lookup returns CDR1 MNHNY and CDR2 SVGAGI (reference sequence). The CDR3 is 15 residues long. Trimming cost V 10 bases and J 0 bases, with 16 bases left between them.

This chain connects TRBV2 to TRBJ2-1; 9 nucleotides agree with TRBD1. The CDR3 sequence is 14 residues long. Per germline, CDR1 SNHLY and CDR2 FYNNEI. The trim removed 4 bases at V and 9 bases at J, leaving 7 bases unmatched. This CDR3 is CASSGGTGHGEQFF. For the CDR3, the DNA is TGTGCCAGCAGTGGAGGGACAGGGCACGGTGAGCAGTTCTTC.

The rearrangement links TRBV15 to TRBJ1-6, with D hard to call. There are 14 residues in the CDR3. Per germline, CDR1 LNHNV and CDR2 YYDKDF (reference sequence). Trimming left V 4 bases short and J 8 bases short, with 12 bases between. As DNA, the CDR3 is TGTGCCACCAGCACGGCCCGGGCGGATTCACCCCTCCACTTT. It translates to CATSTARADSPLHF. The complete variable domain, with remaining parts taken from reference TRBV15 and TRBJ1-6, reads DAMVIQNPRYQVTQFGKPVTLSCSQTLNHNVMYWYQQKSSQAPKLLFHYYDKDFNNEADTPDNFQSRRPNTSFCFLDIRSPGLGDTAMYLCATSTARADSPLHFGNGTRLTVT.

CDR3 DNA: TGTGCCAGCAGTGCAGGGTGGAATCAGCCCCAGCATTTT. Protein: CASSAGWNQPQHF. This chain joins TRBV12-3 or TRBV12-4 and TRBJ1-5; the D gene is possibly TRBD1 (5 bases). This CDR3 is built from 13 residues. Trimming pared 5 bases from V and 4 bases from J, leaving 9 bases between.

In this sample, this clone turned up once. The chain couples TRBV20-1 to TRBJ2-3; D remains ambiguous. CDR3 length: 12 amino acids. CDR1 and CDR2 (germline): DFQATT, SNEGSKA (reference sequence). V dropped 3 bases and J dropped 0 bases, with 4 bases sitting between them. CDR3 nucleotides: TGCAGTGCTAGTCTCAGCACAGATACGCAGTATTTT. Protein sequence: CSASLSTDTQYF.

The chain links TRBV6-6 to TRBJ2-7; possible D gene TRBD2, 6 bases. The CDR3 loop spans 13 amino acids. Germline CDR1 reads MNHNY; CDR2 reads SVGAGI (reference sequence). V was pared by 8 bases and J by 3 bases, with 14 bases between. CDR3 sequence (DNA): TGTGCCAGCGGGACTTTGGGGATCTACGAGCAGTACTTC. It translates to CASGTLGIYEQYF.

V usage is TRBV4-1 and J usage is TRBJ1-2; TRBD1 might be the D (5 bases). Germline V gives CDR1 MGHRA, CDR2 YSYEKL. This CDR3 is 18 amino acids long. V was trimmed by 2 bases and J by 5 bases, leaving 24 bases between them. DNA for the CDR3: TGCGCCAGCAGCCAACTGCTTAAGATGGAGGGGCCGCGTTATGGCTACACCTTC. It encodes CASSQLLKMEGPRYGYTF.

The chain joins TRBV7-9 to TRBJ1-2; D remains unclear. This CDR3 has 13 amino acids. V dropped 1 base and J dropped 8 bases, with 11 bases sitting between them. The germline gives CDR1 SEHNR, CDR2 FQNEAQ (reference sequence). The CDR3 coding sequence is TGTGCCAGCAGCTTAGACAGCGTAAGGGGCTACACCTTC. Its protein is CASSLDSVRGYTF.

This sequence joins TRBV7-6 and TRBJ1-4; D might be TRBD1 (6 bases). Trimming took off 5 bases at V and 5 bases at J, with 15 bases between the two ends. There are 15 residues in the CDR3. Germline V gene lookup returns CDR1 SGHVS and CDR2 FNYEAQ. CDR3 coding DNA: TGTGCCAGCAGCGAACTTGGGACACGGAATGAAAAACTGTTTTTT. This encodes CASSELGTRNEKLFF.

This clone has a handful of counts. The chain has TRBV7-9 and TRBJ2-2; D gene uncertain. The ends were cut back, 3 bases at V and 8 bases at J, with 10 bases in the middle. In germline, CDR1 is SEHNR, CDR2 FQNEAQ (reference sequence). This CDR3 is built from 13 residues. CDR3 in DNA: TGTGCCAGCAGCTTGGATCCGGGTGGGGAGCTGTTTTTT. The encoded protein is CASSLDPGGELFF.

The V gene is TRBV5-1, the J gene TRBJ2-1; TRBD1 matches at 8 bases. V was clipped by 0 bases and J by 11 bases; unmatched bases: 10. The CDR3 is 15 amino acids. Germline V gene lookup returns CDR1 SGHRS and CDR2 YFSETQ. The CDR3 protein is CASSLEGTGPKKQFF. The CDR3 DNA sequence: TGCGCCAGCAGCTTGGAGGGGACAGGTCCGAAAAAGCAGTTCTTC.

This chain uses TRBV6-2 or TRBV6-3 with TRBJ1-2; D unclear. V was cut by 2 bases and J by 8 bases, with 15 bases left in between. The CDR3 runs to 14 residues. Germline values: CDR1 MNHEY, CDR2 SVGEGT. CDR3 amino acids: CASSYGGRQGGYTF. The DNA of the CDR3 is TGTGCCAGCAGTTACGGAGGCCGGCAAGGGGGCTACACCTTC.

The table lists this clone with a few counts. The genes are TRBV28 and TRBJ1-3; D call uncertain. Trimming removed 10 bases from V and 6 bases from J, with 16 bases in between. This CDR3 is 13 amino acids long. Germline V gene sequence: CDR1 MDHEN, CDR2 SYDVKM. The CDR3 nucleotides are TGTGCCACTACCCTGGCCCTCCAAAACACCATATATTTT. It translates to CATTLALQNTIYF.